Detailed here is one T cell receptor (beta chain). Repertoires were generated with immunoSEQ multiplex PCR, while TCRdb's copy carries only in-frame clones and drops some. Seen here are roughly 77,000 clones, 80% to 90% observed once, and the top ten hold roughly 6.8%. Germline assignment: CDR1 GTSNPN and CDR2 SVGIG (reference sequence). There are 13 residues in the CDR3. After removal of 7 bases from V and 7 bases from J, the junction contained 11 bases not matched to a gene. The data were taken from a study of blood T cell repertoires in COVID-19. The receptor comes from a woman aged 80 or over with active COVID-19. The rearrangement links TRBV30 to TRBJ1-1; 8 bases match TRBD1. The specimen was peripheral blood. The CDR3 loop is CALQRQGLIEAFF. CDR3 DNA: TGTGCCTTACAACGACAGGGGCTTATTGAAGCTTTCTTT.